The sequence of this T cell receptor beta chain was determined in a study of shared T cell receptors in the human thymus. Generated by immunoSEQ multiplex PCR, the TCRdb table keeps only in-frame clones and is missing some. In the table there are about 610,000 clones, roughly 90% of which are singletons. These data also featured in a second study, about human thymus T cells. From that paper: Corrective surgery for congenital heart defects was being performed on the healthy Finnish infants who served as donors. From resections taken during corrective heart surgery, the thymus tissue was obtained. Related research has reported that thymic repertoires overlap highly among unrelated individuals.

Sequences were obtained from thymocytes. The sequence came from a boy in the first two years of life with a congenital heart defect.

The CDR3 loop reads CASSAVRGTPEKLFF. The CDR3 DNA reads as TGTGCCAGCAGCGCAGTCCGGGGGACCCCTGAAAAACTGTTTTTT. The chain couples TRBV7-8 to TRBJ1-4; D may be TRBD1 (5 bases). Germline CDR1 is SGHVS and CDR2 is FQNEAQ. V lost 5 bases and J lost 7, with 17 bases in between. This CDR3 is built from 15 residues.